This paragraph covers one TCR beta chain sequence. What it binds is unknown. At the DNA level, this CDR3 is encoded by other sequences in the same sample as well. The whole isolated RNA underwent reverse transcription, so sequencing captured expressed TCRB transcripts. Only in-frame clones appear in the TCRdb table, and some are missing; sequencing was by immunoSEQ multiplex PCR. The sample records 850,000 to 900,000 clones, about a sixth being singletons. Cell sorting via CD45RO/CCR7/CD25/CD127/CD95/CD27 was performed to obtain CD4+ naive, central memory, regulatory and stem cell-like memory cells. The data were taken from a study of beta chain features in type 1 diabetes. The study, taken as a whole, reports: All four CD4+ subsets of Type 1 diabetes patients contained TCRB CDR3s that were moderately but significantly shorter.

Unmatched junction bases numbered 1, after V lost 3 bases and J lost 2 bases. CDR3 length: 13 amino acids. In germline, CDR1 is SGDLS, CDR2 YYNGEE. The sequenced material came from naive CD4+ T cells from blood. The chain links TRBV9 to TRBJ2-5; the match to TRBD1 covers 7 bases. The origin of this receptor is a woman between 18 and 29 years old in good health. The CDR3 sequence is CASSGGQQETQYF. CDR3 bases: TGTGCCAGCAGCGGGGGACAGCAAGAGACCCAGTACTTC.